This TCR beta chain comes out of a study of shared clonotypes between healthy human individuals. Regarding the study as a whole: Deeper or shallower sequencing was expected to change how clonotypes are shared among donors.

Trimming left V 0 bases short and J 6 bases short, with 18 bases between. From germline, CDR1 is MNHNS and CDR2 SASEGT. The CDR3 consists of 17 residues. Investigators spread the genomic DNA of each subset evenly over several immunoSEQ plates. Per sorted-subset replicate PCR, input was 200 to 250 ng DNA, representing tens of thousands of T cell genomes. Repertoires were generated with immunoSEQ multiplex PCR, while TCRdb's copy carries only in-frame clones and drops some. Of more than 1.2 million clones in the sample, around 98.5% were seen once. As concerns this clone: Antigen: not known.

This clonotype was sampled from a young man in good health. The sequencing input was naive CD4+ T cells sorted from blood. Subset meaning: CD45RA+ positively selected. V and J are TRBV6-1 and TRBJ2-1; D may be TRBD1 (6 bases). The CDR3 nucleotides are TGTGCCAGCAGTGAAGCGCAGGGGCGGATTACTCTCAATGAGCAGTTCTTC. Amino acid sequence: CASSEAQGRITLNEQFF.